The entry that follows covers one T cell receptor (beta chain) sequence. Its cognate antigen is unknown. PCR primers comprised 60 Vbeta and 13 Jbeta primers. Sequencing was performed with immunoSEQ multiplex PCR; in TCRdb, only in-frame clones are kept and a portion is missing. The repertoire holds tens of thousands of clones, with roughly 82% as singletons. This CDR3 is built from 15 residues. V lost 2 bases to trimming and J lost 4 bases; unmatched junction nucleotides: 4. Germline V CDR1 and CDR2: SGHTA, FQGTGA. This sample stems from a study of cytomegalovirus exposure and HLA in healthy donors. Study findings and constraints: Most TCR sequences showed up rarely, but some public TCRs showed up in many donors.

The source is a man aged 18 to 35 in good health and CMV-seronegative. The chain combines TRBV7-3 with TRBJ2-7; 11 positions match TRBD2. Sequencing was done on a sample of PBMCs. CDR3 in DNA: TGTGCCAGCAGCTTAGGTAGCGGGGGGGCTTACGAGCAGTACTTC. Translating it yields CASSLGSGGAYEQYF.